One and the same sample provided the 5 T cell receptor beta chains below, sequenced in a study of type 1 and type 2 diabetes patients. Genomic DNA was the PCR template. The TCR beta CDR3 region was amplified using 30 forward and 13 reverse primers. TCRdb re-called the multiplex PCR reads with MiXCR, one entry per CDR3 protein. There are 280,000 or so distinct CDR3 sequences in the sample; 40% to 50% occur only once, and roughly an eighth lies in the top ten. Sequencing used peripheral blood mononuclear cells (PBMCs). Every receptor here comes from a man aged 18 to 29 with type 2 diabetes.

The chain carries TRBV7-2 and TRBJ2-1; 8 bases are a match to TRBD1. CDR1 and CDR2 (germline): SGHTA, FQGNSA. Losses at the gene ends were 3 bases for V and 12 bases for J; bases not matched to a gene: 13. This CDR3 is built from 15 residues. In DNA, the CDR3 is TGTGCCAGCAGCTTCCGGACAGGGTTGGCTGATGGGCAGTTCTTC. It yields the protein CASSFRTGLADGQFF.

This chain joins TRBV5-6 and TRBJ1-6, with 9 bases lining up with TRBD1. Germline CDR1 and CDR2: SGHDT and YYEEEE. V was clipped by 0 bases and J by 7 bases; unmatched bases: 5. The CDR3 extends over 16 amino acids. The CDR3 is CASSLVSGTGNSPLHF. The DNA of the CDR3 is TGTGCCAGCAGCTTGGTATCGGGGACAGGGAATTCACCCCTCCACTTT. Variable domain in full (rest from reference TRBV5-6 and TRBJ1-6): DAGVTQSPTHLIKTRGQQVTLRCSPKSGHDTVSWYQQALGQGPQFIFQYYEEEERQRGNFPDRFSGHQFPNYSSELNVNALLLGDSALYLCASSLVSGTGNSPLHFGNGTRLTVT.

In its sample, this clonotype was seen once. The V gene is TRBV20-1, the J gene TRBJ2-3; TRBD2 matches at 7 bases. J was trimmed by 9 bases and V by 3 bases; bases with no gene match: 6. From germline, CDR1 is DFQATT and CDR2 SNEGSKA (reference sequence). The CDR3 loop spans 12 amino acids. CDR3: CSARGLRDTQYF. In DNA, the CDR3 is TGCAGTGCTAGGGGACTAAGGGACACGCAGTATTTT.

The table lists this clonotype with a few counts. V gene TRBV20-1 combines with J gene TRBJ2-1, with D uncertain. Trimming pared 0 bases from V and 3 bases from J, leaving 21 bases between. The CDR3 consists of 18 residues. Per the germline V gene, CDR1 is DFQATT and CDR2 is SNEGSKA (reference sequence). CDR3 in amino acids: CSARDSLASAQFYNEQFF. The DNA for the CDR3 is TGCAGTGCTAGAGATAGCCTGGCTTCCGCTCAGTTCTACAATGAGCAGTTCTTC.

The chain links TRBV7-2 to TRBJ1-5, with D perhaps TRBD1 (5 bases). CDR1 is SGHTA, CDR2 FQGNSA, per germline. The ends were cut back, 5 bases at V and 10 bases at J, with 18 bases in the middle. CDR3 size: 14 residues. CDR3 sequence reads: CASSTGPGGFPQHF. The CDR3 coding sequence is TGTGCCAGCAGCACCGGCCCTGGGGGGTTTCCCCAGCATTTT.